The clone carrying this T cell receptor beta chain was recorded at least ten times. Its target is not known. V lost 1 base and J lost 4, with 8 bases in between. The germline CDR1 and CDR2 sequences are SGHTA and FQGNSA. The CDR3 covers 14 residues. Those donors who had ophthalmopathy presented with moderate-to-severe activity, a CAS of ≥3, a NOSPECS of ≥4 and a duration under 3 months. Excluded were patients with other autoimmune diseases, uncontrolled infections, pregnancy or lactation. These data come from a study of Graves' ophthalmopathy and Graves' hyperthyroidism. Study outcomes and limitations: With around 65% sensitivity and roughly 72% specificity, the model predicted ophthalmopathy progression. Blood also contained most of the expanded thyroid clonotypes above 0.001 frequency.

Amplified material comprised TCR beta CDR3 regions derived from RNA transcripts. A first-round RT-PCR used HTBI primers, followed by a second-round multiplex PCR. TCRdb reprocessed the multiplex PCR reads with MiXCR, giving one entry per CDR3 protein. This sample has almost 750,000 distinct CDR3 sequences, with around 40% found just once. Sequencing used peripheral blood. The TCR originated in an adult man with Graves' ophthalmopathy. The chain has TRBV7-2 and TRBJ1-3; no reliable D call. CDR3 in amino acids: CASSLGSRGNTIYF. DNA of the CDR3: TGTGCCAGCAGCTTAGGGAGTCGAGGAAACACCATATATTTT. The variable domain in full, with the rest retrieved from reference TRBV7-2 and TRBJ1-3, is GAGVSQSPSNKVTEKGKDVELRCDPISGHTALYWYRQSLGQGLEFLIYFQGNSAPDKSGLPSDRFSAERTGGSVSTLTIQRTQQEDSAVYLCASSLGSRGNTIYFGEGSWLTVV.